The clone carrying this T cell receptor beta chain has a handful of counts. Its antigen is still unknown. Sorting captured naive CD8 T cells as CD8+CD4-CCR7+CD45RA+. The data originate from a study of molecular identifiers for immune sequencing clone quantification. Germline CDR1 is SGHRS and CDR2 is YFSETQ. This CDR3 region has 15 residues. V gave up 0 bases and J gave up 8 bases, with 15 bases separating them. Generation of bulk TCR libraries relied on previously described methods and listed TCR primers. TCRdb ran MiXCR on the PCR reads and lists one entry per CDR3 protein. The sample lists a few hundred thousand distinct CDR3 sequences; about a quarter were seen once. Study findings and constraints: In CMV-specific effectors, clones above 20 copies held over 99% of molecules; naive, under 1%.

This TCR was sampled from a human donor in good health. Some libraries in this study had Jurkat cell RNA spiked in. The specimen sequenced was naive CD8+ T cells from blood, with Jurkat cell RNA spiked in. As for subset: FACS-sorted CD8+CD4-CCR7+CD45RA+ naive T cells. The chain uses TRBV5-1 and TRBJ2-1, with D uncertain. CDR3 in DNA: TGCGCCAGCAGCTTGGGACTCCGACTTCGCGATGAGCAGTTCTTC. It yields the protein CASSLGLRLRDEQFF.